This T cell receptor beta chain derives from a study of T cells in Graves' hyperthyroidism and ophthalmopathy. Germline V CDR1 and CDR2: MDHEN, SYDVKM. The length of the CDR3 is 14 residues. The ends were cut back, 5 bases at V and 0 bases at J, with 8 bases in the middle. This clonotype has ten or more counts. Regions amplified from RNA transcripts were the TCR beta CDR3 regions. A set of HTBI primers served as the primers for a first-round RT-PCR of the TCR CDR3. TCRdb re-called the multiplex PCR reads through MiXCR, storing one row per CDR3 protein. The data show roughly 740,000 distinct CDR3 sequences, 16% seen once.

The TCR originated in a man between 18 and 29 years old with Graves' hyperthyroidism. The specimen sequenced was blood. The V call is TRBV28, the J call TRBJ1-5, with D unresolved. The CDR3 protein is CASSGWYSNQPQHF. The CDR3 nucleotides read TGTGCCAGCAGTGGGTGGTATAGCAATCAGCCCCAGCATTTT.